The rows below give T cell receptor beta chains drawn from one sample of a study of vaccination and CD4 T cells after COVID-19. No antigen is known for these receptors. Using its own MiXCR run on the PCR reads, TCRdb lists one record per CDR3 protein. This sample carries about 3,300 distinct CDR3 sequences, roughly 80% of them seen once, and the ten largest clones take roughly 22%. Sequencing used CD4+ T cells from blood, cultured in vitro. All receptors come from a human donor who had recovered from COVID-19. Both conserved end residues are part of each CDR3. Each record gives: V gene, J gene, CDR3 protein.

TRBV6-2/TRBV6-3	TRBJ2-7	CASSYIRGYEQYF
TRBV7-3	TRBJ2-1	CASGGDSFNEQFF
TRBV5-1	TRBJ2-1	CASSLVAGGNNEQFF
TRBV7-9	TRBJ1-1	CASSRGGAMNTEAFF
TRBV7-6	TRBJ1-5	CASSSTGYNQPQHF
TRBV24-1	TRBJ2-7	CATSDLLQGHEYEQYF
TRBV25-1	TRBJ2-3	CASGLRGSTDTQYF
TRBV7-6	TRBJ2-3	CASSLEAGGLGDTQYF
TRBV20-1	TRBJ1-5	CSASKGRDQPQHF
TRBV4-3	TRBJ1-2	CASSQEKGDGYTF
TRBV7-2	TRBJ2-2	CASSLNRGTGELFF
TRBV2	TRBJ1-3	CASSGQATGNTIYF
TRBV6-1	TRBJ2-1	CASSAGTGGYNEQFF
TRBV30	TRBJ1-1	CAWRVTGATEAFF
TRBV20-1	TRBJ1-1	CSARDPYGVNTEAFF
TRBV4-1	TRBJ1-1	CASSQDTGGTEAFF
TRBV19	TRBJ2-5	CASRPASRAGETQYF
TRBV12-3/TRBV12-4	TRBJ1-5	CASSLYNQPQHF
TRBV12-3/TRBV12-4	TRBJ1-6	CASSLGSRYSPLHF
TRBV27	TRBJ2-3	CASSPTASTDTQYF
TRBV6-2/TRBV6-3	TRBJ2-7	CASRYDRAYEQYF
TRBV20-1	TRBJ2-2	CSARDRGGGGELFF